Here is one T cell receptor (beta chain) with its context. This clonotype occurred a few times. Its antigen is still unknown. One base away there is no much larger clone; base qualities are not given. The library was built by means of PCR. For sequencing, an Illumina HiSeq 2500 was employed. To normalize quantification of the TCRbeta repertoire, the TCR libraries were built with molecular barcoding that relied on unique molecular identifiers. TCRdb trimmed public reads at Q25 via fastp, called clones via MiXCR and kept in-frame beta chains. Entries are consolidated by CDR3 protein sequence, retaining the most common genes and DNA. The sample includes more than 120,000 distinct CDR3 sequences, with about 9% observed a single time. 15% to 20% of the sample rests with the top ten. This specimen comes from a study of T-cell reconstitution after alpha-beta-depleted transplantation in children (dated by TCRdb to 2016 to 2017). Some background on the complete study: The study quantitatively tracked T-cell immune reconstitution after TCRalphabeta/CD19-depleted allogeneic hematopoietic cell transplantation in children using TCR repertoire profiling. Overall study results and their limits: Over the following months the frequencies of hyperexpanded clones went down, and after one year T-cell counts and TCRbeta diversity were mostly credited to newly produced T cells. Apparently early alphabetaT-cell count recovery about two months after transplant reportedly relied on only several hundred rapidly expanded clones derived from non-depleted graft cells. The high TCRbeta diversity at day 60 in some patients was ascribed to recipient T cells and intrathymic progenitors that had survived conditioning.

Read against the paper, the sample's treatment or condition label means: allogeneic hematopoietic cell transplantation with graft depleted of TCRalphabeta T cells and CD19 B cells. The children who served as transplant recipients had been given grafts of TCRalphabeta/CD19-depleted allogeneic hematopoietic cells. The specimen comprised PBMCs, mostly from graft donor cells, sampled 180 days after TCRalphabeta/CD19-depleted stem cell transplant. The TCR comes from a female patient between 2 and 15 years old who had a stem cell transplant for congenital amegakaryocytic thrombocytopenia, so the T cells may come from the graft donor.

The CDR3 region has the sequence CSRAPTSGSNAQYF. In nucleotides, the sequence is TGCAGCCGCGCCCCGACTAGCGGGAGTAATGCGCAGTATTTT. The rearrangement joined TRBV20-1 to TRBJ2-3, and TRBD2 matches 12 of the central bases. The CDR3 measures 14 amino acids from cysteine to phenylalanine. CDR3 DNA is the only sequence kept; it has 42 bases, read in frame from the first base. From the germline V gene (reference sequence), CDR1 is DFQATT and CDR2 is SNEGSKA.